Each of the 20 T cell receptor beta chains below was sequenced from the same sample in a study of blood T cell repertoires in COVID-19. Clones were read by immunoSEQ multiplex PCR, and TCRdb kept only the in-frame ones, dropping some. This sample has about 180,000 clones, with about 84% found just once. The source material was PBMCs or T cells enriched from blood (not recorded which). These receptors were taken from a woman aged 25 to 39 who had recovered from COVID-19.

The chain joins TRBV27 to TRBJ1-5; D not certain. V dropped 3 bases and J dropped 4 bases, with 16 bases sitting between them. Germline V CDR1 and CDR2: MNHEY, SMNVEV (reference sequence). The CDR3 is 16 amino acids. CDR3 in DNA: TGTGCCAGCAGTTTTGAGTACAGTCCGGGAAATCAGCCCCAGCATTTT. It encodes CASSFEYSPGNQPQHF.

The chain has TRBV6-5 and TRBJ1-6, with a tentative D call TRBD1 (5 bases). Germline V gene lookup returns CDR1 MNHEY and CDR2 SVGAGI. The V end was cut by 4 bases, the J end by 6 bases, with 13 bases between. There are 15 residues in the CDR3. CDR3 in amino acids: CASSFVGGGNSPLHF. The CDR3 coding sequence is TGTGCCAGCAGTTTCGTCGGGGGAGGTAATTCACCCCTCCACTTT.

The chain employs TRBV12-3 or TRBV12-4 and TRBJ2-2; D remains ambiguous. The V gene lost 6 bases and the J gene lost 2 bases, with 7 bases spanning the gap. The CDR3 consists of 13 residues. The CDR3 reads CASSPFNTGELFF. CDR3 nucleotides: TGTGCCAGCAGCCCCTTCAACACCGGGGAGCTGTTTTTT.

The V gene is TRBV5-6, the J gene TRBJ1-2; D is unclear. V was cut by 0 bases and J by 4 bases, with 10 bases left in between. Germline V CDR1 and CDR2: SGHDT, YYEEEE. The CDR3 has 14 residues. The CDR3 region is CASSLANQVYGYTF. The CDR3 coding sequence is TGTGCCAGCAGCTTGGCCAATCAGGTCTATGGCTACACCTTC.

The V and J genes are TRBV7-9 and TRBJ2-7; 7 nucleotides align to TRBD2. The germline gives CDR1 SEHNR, CDR2 FQNEAQ (reference sequence). CDR3 length equals 15 residues. With V trimmed by 5 bases and J by 0 bases, 7 bases remained unmatched. CDR3 DNA: TGTGCCAGCAGCCCAATAGCGGGTAGCTCCTACGAGCAGTACTTC. Amino acids: CASSPIAGSSYEQYF.

A remark on this clone: Other DNA variants within this sample encode the same CDR3. This chain joins TRBV4-1 and TRBJ2-3, with 11 bases identical to TRBD2. Germline V gives CDR1 MGHRA, CDR2 YSYEKL. The CDR3 totals 16 residues. J gave up 1 base and V 0 bases, and 0 bases lay outside the gene matches. The CDR3 reads CASSQELAGGTDTQYF. CDR3 DNA: TGCGCCAGCAGCCAAGAACTAGCGGGAGGCACAGATACGCAGTATTTT.

This chain uses TRBV6-5 with TRBJ1-1; no firm D call. Germline V gene lookup returns CDR1 MNHEY and CDR2 SVGAGI. The CDR3 has 13 amino acids. Trimming stripped 2 bases from V and 5 bases from J, with 9 bases between. The CDR3 reads CASSYERKTEAFF. CDR3 DNA: TGTGCCAGCAGTTACGAGCGGAAGACTGAAGCTTTCTTT.

This clone has just one count. This chain connects TRBV29-1 to TRBJ2-7; 9 bases fit TRBD1. CDR3 length: 11 amino acids. J gave up 6 bases and V 6 bases, and 3 bases lay outside the gene matches. CDR1 and CDR2 (germline): SQVTM, ANQGSEA. This CDR3 is CSVLTGGEQYF. For the CDR3, the DNA is TGCAGCGTCCTGACAGGGGGCGAGCAGTACTTC.

The CDR3 bases are TGTGCCAGCAAGGTGAACGGAGATATATACAATGAGCAGTTCTTC. It codes for CASKVNGDIYNEQFF. The genes are TRBV27 and TRBJ2-1; D is unresolved. This CDR3 comprises 15 residues. Trimming shortened V by 7 bases and J by 4 bases, and 17 bases separated the two germline ends. Germline assignment: CDR1 MNHEY and CDR2 SMNVEV (reference sequence).

The rearrangement links TRBV7-6 to TRBJ2-1; D may be TRBD2 (6 bases). Germline CDR1 is SGHVS and CDR2 is FNYEAQ. V dropped 5 bases and J dropped 0 bases, with 17 bases sitting between them. The CDR3 has 17 residues. The CDR3 nucleotides are TGTGCCAGCAGCCACAGATACGGGGAGGTCTCCTACAATGAGCAGTTCTTC. Its translation is CASSHRYGEVSYNEQFF.

The rearrangement uses TRBV24-1 and TRBJ2-7; D is unresolved. Looked up from germline, CDR1 is KGHDR and CDR2 is SFDVKD. The germline V and J ends were trimmed by 5 bases and 0 bases, with 10 bases remaining between them. This CDR3 is built from 14 residues. In DNA, the CDR3 is TGTGCCACCAGTGCCGCCGGTGCCTCCTACGAGCAGTACTTC. It is translated as CATSAAGASYEQYF.

The chain joins TRBV2 to TRBJ1-5; 10 nucleotides align to TRBD1. Germline CDR1 is SNHLY and CDR2 is FYNNEI. The CDR3 has 15 residues. V gave up 8 bases and J gave up 4 bases; unmatched junction bases: 8. CDR3 in DNA: TGTGCCAGCGGCCGGGACAGGGGTGCGAATCAGCCCCAGCATTTT. Its translation: CASGRDRGANQPQHF.

Here the CDR3 DNA reads TGCGCCAGCAGCTGGGGGGACTTTATTACCTACGAGCAGTACTTC. Its translation is CASSWGDFITYEQYF. The gene calls are TRBV5-1 and TRBJ2-7, with D tentatively TRBD2 (6 bases). Germline V gene lookup returns CDR1 SGHRS and CDR2 YFSETQ. The CDR3 has 15 residues. V shed 3 bases and J shed 2 bases, with 15 bases lying between them.

The chain carries TRBV4-1 and TRBJ2-7, with TRBD2 matching over 9 bases. Unmatched junction bases numbered 5, after V lost 0 bases and J lost 2 bases. The CDR3 has 16 amino acids. CDR1 MGHRA and CDR2 YSYEKL come from the germline V gene. The CDR3 is CASSQEIAGVAYEQYF. The DNA of the CDR3 is TGCGCCAGCAGCCAAGAGATAGCGGGAGTAGCCTACGAGCAGTACTTC.

This sequence joins TRBV7-3 and TRBJ2-6, with 8 bases lining up with TRBD2. V dropped 5 bases and J dropped 2; count of bases not matched to a gene: 11. Per the germline V gene, CDR1 is SGHTA and CDR2 is FQGTGA. This CDR3 comprises 18 residues. As DNA, the CDR3 is TGTGCCAGCAGCCAGGGACCGGGAGGGCCTGCTGGGGCCAACGTCCTGACTTTC. This gives the protein CASSQGPGGPAGANVLTF.

The genes are TRBV9 and TRBJ1-2, with 12 nucleotides matching TRBD1. CDR3 length: 18 amino acids. Germline lookup yields CDR1 SGDLS and CDR2 YYNGEE. Trimming removed 4 bases from V and 0 bases from J; junction bases left unmatched: 10. CDR3 protein: CASSLARDRGQSNYGYTF. As DNA, the CDR3 is TGTGCCAGCAGCCTCGCCCGGGACAGGGGGCAATCTAACTATGGCTACACCTTC. Full variable domain (rest looked up from reference TRBV9 and TRBJ1-2): DSGVTQTPKHLITATGQRVTLRCSPRSGDLSVYWYQQSLDQGLQFLIQYYNGEERAKGNILERFSAQQFPDLHSELNLSSLELGDSALYFCASSLARDRGQSNYGYTFGSGTRLTVV.

This chain links TRBV2 with TRBJ2-3; D not resolved. Germline V lookup: CDR1 SNHLY, CDR2 FYNNEI. V lost 6 bases and J lost 4, with 2 bases in between. The CDR3 sequence is 10 residues long. CDR3 sequence (DNA): TGTGCCAGCAGCTCAGATACGCAGTATTTT. Its protein product is CASSSDTQYF.

The rearrangement links TRBV28 to TRBJ1-1; no reliable D call. Trimming removed 10 bases at V and 1 base at J, with 22 bases between. This CDR3 contains 16 residues. The germline V gene has CDR1 MDHEN and CDR2 SYDVKM. CDR3: CAIETSGERPNTEAFF. DNA of the CDR3: TGTGCCATCGAAACCTCCGGAGAACGGCCGAACACTGAAGCTTTCTTT. Based on the CDR3 plus reference TRBV28 and TRBJ1-1, the full variable domain is DVKVTQSSRYLVKRTGEKVFLECVQDMDHENMFWYRQDPGLGLRLIYFSYDVKMKEKGDIPEGYSVSREKKERFSLILESASTNQTSMYLCAIETSGERPNTEAFFGQGTRLTVV.

The sample holds a few counts of this clone. This chain joins TRBV15 and TRBJ1-5; D gene ambiguous. V lost 5 bases and J 7 bases, leaving 9 bases between the germline ends. The CDR3 totals 12 residues. Germline values: CDR1 LNHNV, CDR2 YYDKDF (reference sequence). The CDR3 protein is CATSEEEQPQHF. As DNA, the CDR3 is TGTGCCACCAGCGAAGAGGAGCAGCCCCAGCATTTT.

This rearrangement joins TRBV27 to TRBJ1-1; TRBD1 aligns across 8 bases. Trimming took 6 bases from V and 6 from J; bases not matched to a gene: 12. This CDR3 has 15 amino acids. Germline V CDR1 and CDR2: MNHEY, SMNVEV (reference sequence). CDR3 nucleotides: TGTGCCAGCAGCCTTTGGGCAGGGGGCTCGGCTGAAGCTTTCTTT. This translates into CASSLWAGGSAEAFF.